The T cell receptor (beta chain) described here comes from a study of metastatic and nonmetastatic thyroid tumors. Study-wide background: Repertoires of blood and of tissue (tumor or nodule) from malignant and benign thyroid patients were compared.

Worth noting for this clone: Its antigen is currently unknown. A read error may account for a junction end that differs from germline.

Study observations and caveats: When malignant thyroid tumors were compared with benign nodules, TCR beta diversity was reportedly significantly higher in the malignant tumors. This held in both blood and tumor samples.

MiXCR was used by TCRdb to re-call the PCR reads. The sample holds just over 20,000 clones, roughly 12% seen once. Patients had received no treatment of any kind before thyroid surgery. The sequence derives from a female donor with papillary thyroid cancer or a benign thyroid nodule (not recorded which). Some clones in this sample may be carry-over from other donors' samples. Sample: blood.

The CDR3 reads CASSFGQRYEQYF. For the CDR3, the DNA is TGCGCCAGCAGCTTTGGACAGCGCTACGAGCAGTACTTT. The chain employs TRBV5-1 and TRBJ2-7; D is perhaps TRBD1 (6 bases). In germline, CDR1 is SGHRS, CDR2 YFSETQ. CDR3 length equals 13 residues.